This TCR beta chain was sequenced for a study of cytomegalovirus exposure and HLA in healthy donors. Study outcomes and limitations: Despite most TCR sequences being rare, some public TCRs occurred in many donors. A later analysis reported that several of the most significant clusters appeared to be linked to common viral pathogens, among them Epstein-Barr virus. In a later analysis, DRB1 alleles had the most associated TCRs; HLA-C alleles the fewest. An analysis that came later showed most CMV-associated TCR beta chains appearing HLA-restricted.

The CDR3 length is 14 residues. The germline CDR1 and CDR2 sequences are SNHLY and FYNNEI. J was trimmed by 4 bases and V by 6 bases; bases with no gene match: 9. PCR involved 60 Vbeta and 13 Jbeta primers. Profiled with immunoSEQ multiplex PCR; TCRdb holds only in-frame clones, not every one. The sample lists 150,000 to 200,000 clones, roughly 84% occurring once. In regard to this clone: As yet, its antigen is unknown.

Sequencing was carried out using PBMCs. This TCR derives from a man aged 25 to 40 in good health and CMV-seropositive. The rearrangement uses TRBV2 and TRBJ2-7; 7 positions match TRBD2. The DNA for the CDR3 is TGTGCCAGCAGGCGGGAGCTAGGATCTTACGAGCAGTACTTC. Its translation is CASRRELGSYEQYF.